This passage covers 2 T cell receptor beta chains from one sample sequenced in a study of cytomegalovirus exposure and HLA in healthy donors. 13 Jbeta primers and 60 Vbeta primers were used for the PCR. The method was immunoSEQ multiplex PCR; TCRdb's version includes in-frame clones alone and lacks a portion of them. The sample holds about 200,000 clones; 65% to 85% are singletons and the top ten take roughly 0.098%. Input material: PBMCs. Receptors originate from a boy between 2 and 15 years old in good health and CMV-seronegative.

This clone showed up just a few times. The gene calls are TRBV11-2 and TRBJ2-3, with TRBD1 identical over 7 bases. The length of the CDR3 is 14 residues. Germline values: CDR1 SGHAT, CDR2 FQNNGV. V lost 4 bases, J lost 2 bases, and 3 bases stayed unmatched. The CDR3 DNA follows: TGTGCCAGCAGCTCACAGGGGCTCACAGATACGCAGTATTTT. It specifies CASSSQGLTDTQYF.

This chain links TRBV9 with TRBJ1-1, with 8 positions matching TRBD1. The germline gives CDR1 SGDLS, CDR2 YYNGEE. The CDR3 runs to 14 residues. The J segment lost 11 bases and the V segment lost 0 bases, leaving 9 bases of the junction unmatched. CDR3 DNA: TGTGCCAGCAGCGTAGATGGAAAGACAGGGGTCGCTTTCTTT. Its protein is CASSVDGKTGVAFF.